Listed here are 13 T cell receptor beta chains from one sample, sequenced in a study of patients and donors after allogeneic stem cell transplantation. TCRdb fed the RT-PCR reads into MiXCR, producing one record per CDR3 protein. The data show 800,000 to 1,000,000 distinct CDR3 sequences, approximately 19% seen once. Sequencing was performed on blood, either unsorted or a sorted T cell fraction (not recorded which). The origin of the receptors is a human donor who was either an allogeneic HSCT recipient or a stem cell or donor lymphocyte infusion donor (not recorded which). It is not recorded whose cells these are; they may come from a transplant donor.

This chain links TRBV9 with TRBJ2-7; D possibly corresponds to TRBD1 (6 bases). The CDR3 runs 15 residues. V lost 1 base and J lost 0, with 11 bases in between. CDR1 is SGDLS and CDR2 is YYNGEE in the germline V gene. CDR3: CASSVSVGGSYEQYF. CDR3 bases: TGTGCCAGCAGCGTATCTGTAGGGGGCTCCTACGAGCAGTACTTC.

This clonotype was detected a few times. This chain joins TRBV4-2 and TRBJ1-1; 10 bases line up with TRBD1. Germline trimming cut 0 bases from V and 4 bases from J; bases unmatched to any gene: 2. The CDR3 is 15 amino acids. Germline V gene sequence: CDR1 LGHNA, CDR2 YNFKEQ. This CDR3 reads CASSQDRTGGTEAFF. CDR3 bases: TGTGCCAGCAGCCAAGATAGGACAGGGGGCACTGAAGCTTTCTTT.

The chain has TRBV3-1 and TRBJ2-7, with a tentative D call TRBD1 (6 bases). The CDR3 is 17 amino acids. Germline V lookup: CDR1 LGHDT, CDR2 YNNKEL (reference sequence). The V gene lost 2 bases and the J gene lost 3 bases, with 20 bases spanning the gap. The CDR3 sequence: CASSQRRVVQGIYEQYF. CDR3 DNA sequence: TGTGCCAGCAGCCAACGACGGGTCGTACAGGGAATCTACGAGCAGTACTTC.

The V gene is TRBV20-1, the J gene TRBJ2-7, with TRBD2 matching over 12 bases. CDR3 length: 12 amino acids. The trim removed 5 bases at V and 10 bases at J, leaving 6 bases unmatched. In germline, CDR1 is DFQATT, CDR2 SNEGSKA (reference sequence). CDR3 region: CSAVTSGRNQYF. CDR3 nucleotide sequence: TGCAGTGCTGTTACTAGCGGGAGGAACCAGTACTTC.

This clonotype has just a few counts. This chain uses TRBV24-1 with TRBJ1-2; D might be TRBD1 (5 bases). The CDR3 spans 15 residues. Trimming shortened V by 3 bases and J by 8 bases, and 18 bases separated the two germline ends. Germline CDR1 reads KGHDR; CDR2 reads SFDVKD. For the CDR3, the DNA is TGTGCCACCAGTGATACCGAACGGCAGGGAAACGGCTACACCTTC. Its translation is CATSDTERQGNGYTF.

The table lists this clonotype with a few counts. The gene calls are TRBV7-9 and TRBJ2-3, with 11 positions matching TRBD1. J lost 5 bases, V lost 6 bases, and 10 bases had no gene match. The CDR3 is 16 residues long. Germline loops: CDR1 SEHNR, CDR2 FQNEAQ (reference sequence). CDR3 residues: CASRPGTGGSGDTQYF. CDR3 sequence (DNA): TGTGCCAGCAGACCCGGGACAGGGGGATCGGGAGATACGCAGTATTTT. Supplemented by reference TRBV7-9 and TRBJ2-3, the full variable domain reads DTGVSQNPRHKITKRGQNVTFRCDPISEHNRLYWYRQTLGQGPEFLTYFQNEAQLEKSRLLSDRFSAERPKGSFSTLEIQRTEQGDSAMYLCASRPGTGGSGDTQYFGPGTRLTVL.

Only a few counts were recorded for this clonotype. V and J are TRBV12-3 or TRBV12-4 and TRBJ1-2; 7 positions agree with TRBD1. V lost 7 bases, J lost 6 bases, and 14 bases stayed unmatched. The CDR3 has 15 amino acids. For the CDR3, the DNA is TGTGCCAGCACCTATCTCAAATCAGGGGGAAATGGCTACACCTTC. This encodes CASTYLKSGGNGYTF.

The CDR3 region is CASVGSGAYNEQFF. CDR3 nucleotides: TGTGCCAGCGTGGGTAGCGGTGCCTACAATGAGCAGTTCTTC. V gene TRBV7-9 combines with J gene TRBJ2-1; a possible D gene is TRBD2 (6 bases). Trimming shortened V by 8 bases and J by 2 bases, and 13 bases separated the two germline ends. Germline V gives CDR1 SEHNR, CDR2 FQNEAQ (reference sequence). CDR3 size: 14 residues. The variable domain in full, with the rest retrieved from reference TRBV7-9 and TRBJ2-1, is DTGVSQNPRHKITKRGQNVTFRCDPISEHNRLYWYRQTLGQGPEFLTYFQNEAQLEKSRLLSDRFSAERPKGSFSTLEIQRTEQGDSAMYLCASVGSGAYNEQFFGPGTRLTVL.

The rearrangement uses TRBV28 and TRBJ1-1; no clear D gene. This CDR3 is 12 amino acids long. CDR1 is MDHEN and CDR2 is SYDVKM in the germline V gene. Trimming shortened V by 8 bases and J by 1 base, and 8 bases separated the two germline ends. The CDR3 DNA reads TGTGCCAGCGTACCCCCGAACACTGAAGCTTTCTTT. Translating gives CASVPPNTEAFF.

J is TRBJ2-1 and V is TRBV20-1; TRBD1 matches 7 bases. This CDR3 is built from 13 residues. The ends lost 2 bases at V and 7 bases at J; junction bases unmatched: 5. CDR1 is DFQATT and CDR2 is SNEGSKA in the germline V gene (reference sequence). CDR3 residues: CSARRTGENEQFF. The CDR3 DNA is TGCAGTGCTAGAAGGACAGGCGAGAATGAGCAGTTCTTC.

V gene TRBV9 combines with J gene TRBJ1-2, with D hard to call. The V and J ends lost 0 bases and 4 bases respectively, with 10 bases between them. There are 14 residues in the CDR3. Germline loops: CDR1 SGDLS, CDR2 YYNGEE. For the CDR3, the DNA is TGTGCCAGCAGCGTAGCGGAAGGACCCTATGGCTACACCTTC. Its translation: CASSVAEGPYGYTF.

This clonotype was found a few times. The chain has TRBV7-2 and TRBJ1-1; D possibly corresponds to TRBD1 (6 bases). V dropped 4 bases and J dropped 5 bases, with 14 bases sitting between them. CDR1 is SGHTA, CDR2 FQGNSA, per germline. There are 14 residues in the CDR3. CDR3 in amino acids: CASSSLTGKTEAFF. CDR3 coding DNA: TGTGCCAGCAGCTCGCTCACAGGGAAGACTGAAGCTTTCTTT.

This chain uses TRBV20-1 with TRBJ2-7; no clear D gene. The germline V and J ends were trimmed by 5 bases and 0 bases, with 14 bases remaining between them. The CDR3 runs 14 residues. CDR1 and CDR2 from the germline V gene are DFQATT and SNEGSKA (reference sequence). The CDR3 loop reads CSARTPSSSYEQYF. The CDR3 nucleotides are TGCAGTGCTCGGACGCCTTCTTCCTCCTACGAGCAGTACTTC.